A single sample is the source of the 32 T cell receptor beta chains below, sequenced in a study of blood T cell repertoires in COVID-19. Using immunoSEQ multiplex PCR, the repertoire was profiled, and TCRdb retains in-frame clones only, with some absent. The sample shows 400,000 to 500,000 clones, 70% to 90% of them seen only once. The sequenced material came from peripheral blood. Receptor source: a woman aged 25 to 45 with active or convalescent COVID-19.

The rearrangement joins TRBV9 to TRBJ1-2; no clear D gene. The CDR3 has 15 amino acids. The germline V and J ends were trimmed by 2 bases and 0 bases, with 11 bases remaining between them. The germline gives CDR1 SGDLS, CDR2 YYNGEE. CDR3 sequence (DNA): TGTGCCAGCAGCGTGGGGAGCACTCCTAACTATGGCTACACCTTC. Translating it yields CASSVGSTPNYGYTF.

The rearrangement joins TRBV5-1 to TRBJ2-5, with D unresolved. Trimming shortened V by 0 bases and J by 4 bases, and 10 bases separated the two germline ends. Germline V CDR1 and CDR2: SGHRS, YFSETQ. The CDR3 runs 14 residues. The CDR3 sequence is CASSLVAVGETQYF. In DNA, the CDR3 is TGCGCCAGCAGCTTGGTGGCGGTGGGAGAGACCCAGTACTTC. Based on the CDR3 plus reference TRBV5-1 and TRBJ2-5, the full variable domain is KAGVTQTPRYLIKTRGQQVTLSCSPISGHRSVSWYQQTPGQGLQFLFEYFSETQRNKGNFPGRFSGRQFSNSRSEMNVSTLELGDSALYLCASSLVAVGETQYFGPGTRLLVL.

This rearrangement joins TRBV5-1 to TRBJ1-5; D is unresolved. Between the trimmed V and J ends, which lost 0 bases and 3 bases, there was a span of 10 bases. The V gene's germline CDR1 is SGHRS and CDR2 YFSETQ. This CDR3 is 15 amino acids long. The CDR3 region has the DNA TGCGCCAGCAGCTTGGCTTCGGGTACCAATCAGCCCCAGCATTTT. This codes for CASSLASGTNQPQHF.

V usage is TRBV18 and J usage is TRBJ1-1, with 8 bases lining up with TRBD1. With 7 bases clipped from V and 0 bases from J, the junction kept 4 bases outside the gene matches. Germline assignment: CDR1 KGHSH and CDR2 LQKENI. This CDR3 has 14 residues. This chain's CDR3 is CASYGQGLNTEAFF. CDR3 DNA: TGTGCCAGCTATGGACAGGGCCTGAACACTGAAGCTTTCTTT.

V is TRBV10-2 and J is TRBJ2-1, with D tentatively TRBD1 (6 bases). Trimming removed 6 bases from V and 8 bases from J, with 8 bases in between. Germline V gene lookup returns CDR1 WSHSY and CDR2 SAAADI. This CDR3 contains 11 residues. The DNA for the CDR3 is TGCGCCAGCAGCTCAGGGGATGAGCAGTTCTTC. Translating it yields CASSSGDEQFF.

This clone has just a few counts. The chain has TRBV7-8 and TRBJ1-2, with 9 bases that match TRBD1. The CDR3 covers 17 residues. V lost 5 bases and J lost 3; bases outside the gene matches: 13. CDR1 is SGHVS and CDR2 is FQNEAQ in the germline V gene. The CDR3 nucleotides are TGTGCCAGCAGCAAGACAGGGGGGAGTGTAGGACACTATGGCTACACCTTC. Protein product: CASSKTGGSVGHYGYTF.

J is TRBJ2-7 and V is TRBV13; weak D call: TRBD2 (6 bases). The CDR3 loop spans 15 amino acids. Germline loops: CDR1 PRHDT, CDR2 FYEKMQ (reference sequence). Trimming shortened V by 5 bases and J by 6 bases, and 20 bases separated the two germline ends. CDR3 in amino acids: CASSRGRGSEPEQYF. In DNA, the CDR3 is TGTGCCAGCAGCCGAGGGCGGGGCAGCGAACCCGAGCAGTACTTC. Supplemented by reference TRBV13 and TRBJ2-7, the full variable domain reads AAGVIQSPRHLIKEKRETATLKCYPIPRHDTVYWYQQGPGQDPQFLISFYEKMQSDKGSIPDRFSAQQFSDYHSELNMSSLELGDSALYFCASSRGRGSEPEQYFGPGTRLTVT.

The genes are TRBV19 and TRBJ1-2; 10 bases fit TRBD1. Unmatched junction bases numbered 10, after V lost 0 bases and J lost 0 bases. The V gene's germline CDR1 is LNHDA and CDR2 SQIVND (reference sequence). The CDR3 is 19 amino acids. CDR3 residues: CASSIDRTGGHPTNYGYTF. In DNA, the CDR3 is TGTGCCAGTAGTATAGATAGGACAGGGGGACACCCGACTAACTATGGCTACACCTTC.

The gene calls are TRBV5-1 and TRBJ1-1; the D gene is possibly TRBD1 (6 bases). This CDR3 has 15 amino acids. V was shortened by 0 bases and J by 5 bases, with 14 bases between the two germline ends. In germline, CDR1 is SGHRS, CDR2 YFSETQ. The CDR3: CASSLGHTGLTEAFF. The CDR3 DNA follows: TGCGCCAGCAGCTTGGGGCATACAGGGTTAACTGAAGCTTTCTTT.

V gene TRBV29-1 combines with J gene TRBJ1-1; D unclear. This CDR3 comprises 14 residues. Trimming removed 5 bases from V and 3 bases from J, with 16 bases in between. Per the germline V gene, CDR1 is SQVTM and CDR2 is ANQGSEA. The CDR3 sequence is CSVSTRLRDTEAFF. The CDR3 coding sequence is TGCAGCGTTTCGACTCGACTGCGGGACACTGAAGCTTTCTTT.

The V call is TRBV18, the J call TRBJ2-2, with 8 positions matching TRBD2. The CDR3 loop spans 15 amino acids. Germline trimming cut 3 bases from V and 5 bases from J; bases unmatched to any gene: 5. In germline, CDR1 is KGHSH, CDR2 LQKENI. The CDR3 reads CASSPSGSGTGELFF. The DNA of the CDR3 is TGTGCCAGCTCACCCAGCGGGAGTGGGACCGGGGAGCTGTTTTTT. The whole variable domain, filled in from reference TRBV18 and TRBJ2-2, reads NAGVMQNPRHLVRRRGQEARLRCSPMKGHSHVYWYRQLPEEGLKFMVYLQKENIIDESGMPKERFSAEFPKEGPSILRIQQVVRGDSAAYFCASSPSGSGTGELFFGEGSRLTVL.

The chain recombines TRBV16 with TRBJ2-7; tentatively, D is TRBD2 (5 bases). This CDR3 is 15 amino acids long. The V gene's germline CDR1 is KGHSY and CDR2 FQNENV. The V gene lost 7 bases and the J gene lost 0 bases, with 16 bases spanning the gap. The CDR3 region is CASMLPEVSSYEQYF. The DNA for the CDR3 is TGTGCCAGCATGCTACCGGAGGTCAGCTCCTACGAGCAGTACTTC.

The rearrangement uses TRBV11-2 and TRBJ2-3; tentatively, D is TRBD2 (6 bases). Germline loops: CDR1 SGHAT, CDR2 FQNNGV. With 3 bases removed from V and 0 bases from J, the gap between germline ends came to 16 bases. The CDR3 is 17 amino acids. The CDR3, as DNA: TGTGCCAGCAGCTTTGTCGGGAGTGGCTCTAGCACAGATACGCAGTATTTT. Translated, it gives CASSFVGSGSSTDTQYF.

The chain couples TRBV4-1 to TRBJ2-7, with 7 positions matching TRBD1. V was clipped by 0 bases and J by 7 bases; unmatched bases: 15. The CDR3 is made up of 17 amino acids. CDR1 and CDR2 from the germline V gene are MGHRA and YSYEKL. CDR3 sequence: CASSQDRTTGYRWEQYF. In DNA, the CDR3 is TGCGCCAGCAGCCAAGATCGTACGACAGGGTATAGGTGGGAGCAGTACTTC.

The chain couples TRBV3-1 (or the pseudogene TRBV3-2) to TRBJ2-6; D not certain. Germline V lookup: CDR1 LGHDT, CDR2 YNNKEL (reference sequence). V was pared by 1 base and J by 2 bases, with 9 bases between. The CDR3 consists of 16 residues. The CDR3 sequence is CASSQVGYAGANVLTF. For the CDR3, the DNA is TGTGCCAGCAGCCAAGTCGGGTATGCTGGGGCCAACGTCCTGACTTTC.

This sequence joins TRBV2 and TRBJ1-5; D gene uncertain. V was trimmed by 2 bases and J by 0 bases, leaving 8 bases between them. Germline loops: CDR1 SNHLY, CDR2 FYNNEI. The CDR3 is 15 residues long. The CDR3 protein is CASSESTNSNQPQHF. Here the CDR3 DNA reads TGTGCCAGCAGTGAATCCACAAATAGCAATCAGCCCCAGCATTTT.

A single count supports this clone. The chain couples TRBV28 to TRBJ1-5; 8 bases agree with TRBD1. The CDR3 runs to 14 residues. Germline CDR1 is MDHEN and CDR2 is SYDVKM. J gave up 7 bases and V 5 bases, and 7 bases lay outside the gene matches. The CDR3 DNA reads TGTGCCAGCAGTCTGACAGGGGTCGGACAGCCCCAGCATTTT. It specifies CASSLTGVGQPQHF.

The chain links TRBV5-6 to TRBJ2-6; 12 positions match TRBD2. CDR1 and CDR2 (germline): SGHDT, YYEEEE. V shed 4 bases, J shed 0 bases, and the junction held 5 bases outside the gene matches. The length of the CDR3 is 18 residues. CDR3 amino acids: CASSQLAGGRSGANVLTF. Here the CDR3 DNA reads TGTGCCAGCAGCCAACTAGCGGGGGGACGCTCTGGGGCCAACGTCCTGACTTTC. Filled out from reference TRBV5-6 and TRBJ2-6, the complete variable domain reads DAGVTQSPTHLIKTRGQQVTLRCSPKSGHDTVSWYQQALGQGPQFIFQYYEEEERQRGNFPDRFSGHQFPNYSSELNVNALLLGDSALYLCASSQLAGGRSGANVLTFGAGSRLTVL.

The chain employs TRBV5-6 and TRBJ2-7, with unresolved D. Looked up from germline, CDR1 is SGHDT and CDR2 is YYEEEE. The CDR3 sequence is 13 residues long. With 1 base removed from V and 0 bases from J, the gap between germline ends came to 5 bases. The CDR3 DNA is TGTGCCAGCAGCTTGACGGTCTCCTACGAGCAGTACTTC. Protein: CASSLTVSYEQYF.

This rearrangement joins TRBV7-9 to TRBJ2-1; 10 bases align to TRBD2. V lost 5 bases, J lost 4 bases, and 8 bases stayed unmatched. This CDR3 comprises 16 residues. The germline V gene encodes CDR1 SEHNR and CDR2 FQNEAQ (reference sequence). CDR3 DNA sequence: TGTGCCAGCAGCGGAACCGGGACTAGCGCGTACAATGAGCAGTTCTTC. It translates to CASSGTGTSAYNEQFF.

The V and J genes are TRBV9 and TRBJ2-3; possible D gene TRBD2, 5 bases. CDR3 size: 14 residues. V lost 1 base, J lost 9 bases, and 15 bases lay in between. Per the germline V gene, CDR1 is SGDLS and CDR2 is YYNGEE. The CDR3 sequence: CASSVNRAGSTQYF. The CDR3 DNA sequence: TGTGCCAGCAGCGTAAACCGGGCGGGTTCAACGCAGTATTTT.

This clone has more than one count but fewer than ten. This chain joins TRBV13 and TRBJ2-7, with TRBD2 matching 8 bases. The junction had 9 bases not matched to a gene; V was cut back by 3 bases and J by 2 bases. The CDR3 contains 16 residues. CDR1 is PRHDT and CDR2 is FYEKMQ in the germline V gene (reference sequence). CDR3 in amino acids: CASSFSSGGTTYEQYF. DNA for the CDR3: TGTGCCAGCAGCTTTTCGTCGGGAGGGACCACCTACGAGCAGTACTTC.

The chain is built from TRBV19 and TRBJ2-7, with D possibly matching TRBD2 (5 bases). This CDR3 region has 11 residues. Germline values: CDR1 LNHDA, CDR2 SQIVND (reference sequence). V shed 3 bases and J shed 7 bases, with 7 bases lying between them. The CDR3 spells CASSMRVEQYF. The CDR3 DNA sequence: TGTGCCAGTAGTATGAGGGTTGAGCAGTACTTC.

CDR3 in amino acids: CASSQGTVSAPLHF. The CDR3 nucleotides read TGCGCCAGCAGCCAGGGGACAGTTTCAGCTCCCCTCCACTTT. V usage is TRBV4-1 and J usage is TRBJ1-6; TRBD1 matches 7 bases. The germline CDR1 and CDR2 sequences are MGHRA and YSYEKL. CDR3 length: 14 amino acids. Trimming took 3 bases from V and 13 from J; bases not matched to a gene: 9.

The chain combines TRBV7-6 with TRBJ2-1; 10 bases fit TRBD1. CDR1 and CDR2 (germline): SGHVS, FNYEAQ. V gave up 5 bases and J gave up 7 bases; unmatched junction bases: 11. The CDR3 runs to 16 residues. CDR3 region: CASSPGGQGILNEQFF. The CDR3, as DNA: TGTGCCAGCAGCCCCGGGGGACAGGGGATTTTAAATGAGCAGTTCTTC.

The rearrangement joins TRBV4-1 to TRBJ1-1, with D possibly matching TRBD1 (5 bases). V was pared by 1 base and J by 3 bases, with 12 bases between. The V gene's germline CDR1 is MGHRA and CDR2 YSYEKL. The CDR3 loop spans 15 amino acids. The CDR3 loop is CASSQVEGVDTEAFF. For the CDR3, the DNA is TGCGCCAGCAGCCAAGTAGAAGGGGTCGACACTGAAGCTTTCTTT.

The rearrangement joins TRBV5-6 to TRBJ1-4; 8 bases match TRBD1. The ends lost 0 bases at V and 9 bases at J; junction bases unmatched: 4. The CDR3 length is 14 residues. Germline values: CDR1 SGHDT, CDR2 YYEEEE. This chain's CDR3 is CASSLAGQGQKLFF. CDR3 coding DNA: TGTGCCAGCAGCTTGGCCGGACAGGGTCAAAAACTGTTTTTT.

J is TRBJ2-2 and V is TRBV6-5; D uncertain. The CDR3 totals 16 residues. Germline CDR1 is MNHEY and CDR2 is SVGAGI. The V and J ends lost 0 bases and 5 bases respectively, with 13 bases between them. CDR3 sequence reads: CASSYSPGSVTGELFF. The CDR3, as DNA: TGTGCCAGCAGTTACTCGCCAGGATCTGTAACCGGGGAGCTGTTTTTT.

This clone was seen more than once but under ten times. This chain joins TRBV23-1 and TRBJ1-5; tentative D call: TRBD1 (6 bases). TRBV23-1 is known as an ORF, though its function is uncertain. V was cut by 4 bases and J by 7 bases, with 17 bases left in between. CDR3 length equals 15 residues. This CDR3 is CASSPPPAGDQPQHF. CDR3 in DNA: TGCGCCAGCAGTCCACCCCCCGCAGGGGACCAGCCCCAGCATTTT.

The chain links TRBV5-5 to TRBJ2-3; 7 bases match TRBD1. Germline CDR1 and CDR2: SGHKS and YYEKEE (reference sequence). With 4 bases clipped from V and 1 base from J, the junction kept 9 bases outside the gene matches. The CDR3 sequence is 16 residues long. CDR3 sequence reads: CASSRTGIAGTDTQYF. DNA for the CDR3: TGTGCCAGCAGCCGGACAGGCATTGCGGGCACAGATACGCAGTATTTT.

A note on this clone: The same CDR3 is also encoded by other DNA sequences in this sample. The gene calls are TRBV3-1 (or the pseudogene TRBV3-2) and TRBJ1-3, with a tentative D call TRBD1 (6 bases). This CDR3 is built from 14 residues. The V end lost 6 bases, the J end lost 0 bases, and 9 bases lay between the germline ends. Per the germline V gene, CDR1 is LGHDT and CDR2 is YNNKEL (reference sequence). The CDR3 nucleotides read TGTGCCAGCAGTCCGGACAGCTCTGGAAACACCATATATTTT. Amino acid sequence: CASSPDSSGNTIYF.

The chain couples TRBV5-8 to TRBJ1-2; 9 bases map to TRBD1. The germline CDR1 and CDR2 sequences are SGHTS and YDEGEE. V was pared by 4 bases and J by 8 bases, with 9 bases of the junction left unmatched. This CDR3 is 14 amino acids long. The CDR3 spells CASSLQGAGMGYTF. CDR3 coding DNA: TGTGCCAGCAGCCTACAGGGGGCCGGAATGGGCTACACCTTC. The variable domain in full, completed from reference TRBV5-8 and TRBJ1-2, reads EAGVTQSPTHLIKTRGQQATLRCSPISGHTSVYWYQQALGLGLQFLLWYDEGEERNRGNFPPRFSGRQFPNYSSELNVNALELEDSALYLCASSLQGAGMGYTFGSGTRLTVV.